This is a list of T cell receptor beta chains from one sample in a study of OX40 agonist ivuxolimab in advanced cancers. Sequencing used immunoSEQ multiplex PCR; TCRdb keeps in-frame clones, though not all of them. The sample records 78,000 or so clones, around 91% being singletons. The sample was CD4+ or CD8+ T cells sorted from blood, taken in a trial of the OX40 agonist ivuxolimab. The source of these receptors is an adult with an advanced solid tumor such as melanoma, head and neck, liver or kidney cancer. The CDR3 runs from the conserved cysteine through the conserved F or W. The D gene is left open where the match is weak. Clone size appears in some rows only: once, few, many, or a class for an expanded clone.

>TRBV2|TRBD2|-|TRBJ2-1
CASTTPRTSGTSVYNEQFF
TGTGCCAGCACGACACCCAGGACTAGCGGGACATCAGTTTACAATGAGCAGTTCTTC
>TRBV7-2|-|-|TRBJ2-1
CASSLVGGAQQFF
TGTGCCAGCAGCTTAGTAGGAGGAGCCCAGCAGTTCTTC
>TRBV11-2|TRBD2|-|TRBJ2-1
CASSLDLAGGHNEQFF
TGTGCCAGCAGCTTAGATCTTGCGGGGGGCCACAATGAGCAGTTCTTC
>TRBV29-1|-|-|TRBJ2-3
CSVQGTSTDTQYF
TGCAGCGTCCAGGGGACTAGCACAGATACGCAGTATTTT
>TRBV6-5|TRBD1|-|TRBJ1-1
CASSLSYTGGTEAFF
TGTGCCAGCAGTCTTTCGTATACAGGGGGCACTGAAGCTTTCTTT
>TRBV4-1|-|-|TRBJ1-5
CASSQGATADQPQHF
TGCGCCAGCAGCCAAGGGGCGACAGCTGATCAGCCCCAGCATTTT
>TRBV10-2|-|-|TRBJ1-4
CATQTRLAAREKLFF
TGCGCCACTCAGACCAGGCTGGCTGCGAGGGAAAAACTGTTTTTT
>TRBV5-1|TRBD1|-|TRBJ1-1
CASSWSDRGHTEAFF
TGCGCCAGCAGCTGGAGCGACAGGGGGCATACTGAAGCTTTCTTT
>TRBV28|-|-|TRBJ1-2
CASSLVGPPDYGYTF
TGTGCCAGCAGTTTAGTAGGGCCCCCAGACTATGGCTACACCTTC
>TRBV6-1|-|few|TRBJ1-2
CASSPGAGYTF
TGTGCCAGCAGCCCCGGGGCTGGCTACACCTTC
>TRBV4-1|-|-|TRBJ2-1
CASSQDSRPGWDEQFF
TGCGCCAGCAGCCAAGATTCCCGGCCCGGGTGGGATGAGCAGTTCTTC